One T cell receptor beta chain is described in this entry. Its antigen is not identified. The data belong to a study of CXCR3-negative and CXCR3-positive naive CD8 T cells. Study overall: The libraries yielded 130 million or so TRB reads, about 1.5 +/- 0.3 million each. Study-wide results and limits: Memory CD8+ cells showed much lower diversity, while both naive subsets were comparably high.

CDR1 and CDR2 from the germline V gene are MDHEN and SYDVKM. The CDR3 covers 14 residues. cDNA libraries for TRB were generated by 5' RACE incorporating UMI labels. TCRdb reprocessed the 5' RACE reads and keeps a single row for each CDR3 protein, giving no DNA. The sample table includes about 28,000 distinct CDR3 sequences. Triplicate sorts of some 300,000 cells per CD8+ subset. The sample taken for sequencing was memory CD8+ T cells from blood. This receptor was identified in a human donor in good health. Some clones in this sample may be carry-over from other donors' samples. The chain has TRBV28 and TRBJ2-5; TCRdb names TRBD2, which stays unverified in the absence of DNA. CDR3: CASSLRGRLETQYF.